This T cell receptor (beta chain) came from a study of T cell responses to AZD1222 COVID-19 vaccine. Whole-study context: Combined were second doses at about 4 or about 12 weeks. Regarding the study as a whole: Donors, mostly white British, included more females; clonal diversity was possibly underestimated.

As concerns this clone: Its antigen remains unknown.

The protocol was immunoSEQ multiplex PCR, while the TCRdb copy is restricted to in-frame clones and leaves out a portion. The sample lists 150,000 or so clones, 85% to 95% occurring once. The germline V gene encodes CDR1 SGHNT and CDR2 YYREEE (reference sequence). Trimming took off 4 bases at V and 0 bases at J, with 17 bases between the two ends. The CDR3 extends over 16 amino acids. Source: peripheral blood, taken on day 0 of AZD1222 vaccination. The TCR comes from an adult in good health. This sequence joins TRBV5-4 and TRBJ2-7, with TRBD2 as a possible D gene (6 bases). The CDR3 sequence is CASSAGGRGDSYEQYF. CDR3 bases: TGTGCCAGCAGCGCCGGCGGGCGGGGCGACTCCTACGAGCAGTACTTC.